This TCR beta chain is from a study of shared clonotypes between healthy human individuals. Study-wide background: The donor group consisted of a couple of women and a few men, aged 18 to 49.

Several immunoSEQ plates received, in even portions, the genomic DNA of each subset. Repertoires were generated with immunoSEQ multiplex PCR, while TCRdb's copy carries only in-frame clones and drops some. Among around 1.1 million clones listed, 75% to 80% were seen once. Turning to this clone: At one end the junction does not follow the germline gene, possibly because of a read error.

CDR1 is MDHEN, CDR2 SYDVKM, per germline. The CDR3 covers 13 residues. The material sequenced was memory CD4+ T cells from PBMCs. As to subset: CD45RA-negative fraction. The receptor was isolated from a man between 18 and 29 years old in good health. Some clones in this sample may be carry-over from other donors' samples. The genes are TRBV28 and TRBJ2-7; TRBD1 is a possible D gene (6 bases). The CDR3 DNA reads TGTGCCACCAGTCCCGGGACACCCTACGAGCAGTACTTC. Protein sequence: CATSPGTPYEQYF.